This T cell receptor (beta chain) derives from a study of T-cell reconstitution after alpha-beta-depleted transplantation in children (dated by TCRdb to between 2015 and 2016). Background on the whole study: T-cell immune reconstitution after TCRalphabeta/CD19-depleted allogeneic hematopoietic cell transplantation in children was quantitatively tracked in the study by means of TCR repertoire profiling.

This clonotype was seen a handful of times. Its antigen is unknown. Within one base of it there is no much larger clone, and no base qualities were kept. V loses 5 bases, J loses 0 bases, and the germline ends lie 15 bases apart. Looking up the germline V gene (reference sequence) yields CDR1 SEHNR and CDR2 FQNEAQ. The CDR3 sequence holds 16 residues, the cysteine and phenylalanine included. Solely the CDR3 DNA is kept, with 48 bases framed from the first base. The library was prepared using PCR. Sequencing was performed on an Illumina HiSeq 2500. TCR library preparation used molecular barcoding, with unique molecular identifiers applied to normalize quantification of the TCRbeta repertoire. In TCRdb, the public reads were trimmed at Q25 with fastp and aligned with MiXCR, with productive beta chains retained. Under each unique CDR3 protein, matching rows form one entry showing the most common genes and DNA. The table for this sample lists some 550,000 distinct CDR3 sequences; 20% to 25% of them were counted only once. The ten most abundant clones make up roughly 15% of the sample.

Broader findings and caveats from the paper: The apparently early alphabetaT-cell count recovery about two months after transplant was reportedly dependent on only several hundred rapidly expanded clones derived from non-depleted graft cells. In some patients, the high TCRbeta diversity seen at day 60 was put down to recipient T cells and intrathymic progenitors that had survived conditioning. Hyperexpanded clone frequencies declined over subsequent months; after one year, T-cell counts and TCRbeta diversity were mostly attributed to newly produced T cells.

Taken with the paper, the label for treatment or condition translates to: allogeneic hematopoietic cell transplantation with graft depleted of TCRalphabeta T cells and CD19 B cells. The children who served as transplant recipients had been given grafts of TCRalphabeta/CD19-depleted allogeneic hematopoietic cells. This receptor was identified in a boy in the first two years of life who had a stem cell transplant for acute myeloid leukemia, so the T cells may come from the graft donor. The rearrangement joined TRBV7-9 to TRBJ2-3, with the D gene tentatively TRBD1 or TRBD2, based on 5 matching bases in each. Sequences were derived from PBMCs, mostly from graft donor cells, sampled 360 days after TCRalphabeta/CD19-depleted stem cell transplant. CDR3 reads: CASSRAGGWSTDTQYF. The bases are TGTGCCAGCAGCCGGGCTGGGGGATGGAGCACAGATACGCAGTATTTT.